This record looks at one TCR beta chain sequence and its context. Per germline, CDR1 PRHDT and CDR2 FYEKMQ (reference sequence). There are 16 residues in the CDR3. The germline V and J ends were trimmed by 5 bases and 1 base, with 18 bases remaining between them. This sample stems from a study of blood T cell repertoires in COVID-19. Study details: Spain, Italy and the United States supplied samples that represented acute and convalescent COVID-19. PBMCs, B-cell-depleted T cells, or T cells provided the cDNA or gDNA that made up the material.

Enrolled through a virtual design, the participants were between roughly 18 and 95 years of age and came from fewer than 30 US areas. Grouping used clinical history reported by participants in a survey and questionnaire. Profiled with immunoSEQ multiplex PCR; TCRdb holds only in-frame clones, not every one. The sample shows about 150,000 clones, approximately 90% of them seen only once. Sequences were obtained from PBMCs or T cells enriched from blood (not recorded which). The TCR was taken from a woman between 45 and 60 years old who had recovered from COVID-19. The rearrangement uses TRBV13 and TRBJ2-7; D is uncertain. CDR3 coding DNA: TGTGCCAGCAGCCCTCCTAGGATCCCTGGATCCTACGAGCAGTACTTC. Protein product: CASSPPRIPGSYEQYF.